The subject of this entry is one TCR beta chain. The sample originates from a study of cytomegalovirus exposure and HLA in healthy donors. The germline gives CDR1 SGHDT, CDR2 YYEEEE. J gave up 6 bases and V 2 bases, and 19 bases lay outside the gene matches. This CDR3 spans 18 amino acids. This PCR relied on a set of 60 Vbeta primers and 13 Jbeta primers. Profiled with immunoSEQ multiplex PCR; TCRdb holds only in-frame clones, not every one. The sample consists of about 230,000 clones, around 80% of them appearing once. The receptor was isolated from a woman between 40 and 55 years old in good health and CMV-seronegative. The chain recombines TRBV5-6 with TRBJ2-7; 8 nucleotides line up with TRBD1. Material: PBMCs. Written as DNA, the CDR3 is TGTGCCAGCAGCTTCGGACCCTCTCTCCTACAGGGGGGTGGCGAGCAGTACTTC. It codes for CASSFGPSLLQGGGEQYF.